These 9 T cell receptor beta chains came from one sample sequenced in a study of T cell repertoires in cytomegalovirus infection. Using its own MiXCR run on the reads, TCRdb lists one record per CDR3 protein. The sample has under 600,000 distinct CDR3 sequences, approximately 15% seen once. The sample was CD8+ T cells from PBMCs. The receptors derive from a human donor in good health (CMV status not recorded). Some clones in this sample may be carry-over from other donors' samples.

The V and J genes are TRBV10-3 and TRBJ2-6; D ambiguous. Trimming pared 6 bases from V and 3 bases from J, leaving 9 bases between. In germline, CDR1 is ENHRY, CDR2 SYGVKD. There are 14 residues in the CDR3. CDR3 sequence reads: CAISQSFGANVLTF. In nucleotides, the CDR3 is TGTGCCATCAGCCAGTCTTTTGGGGCCAACGTCCTGACTTTC.

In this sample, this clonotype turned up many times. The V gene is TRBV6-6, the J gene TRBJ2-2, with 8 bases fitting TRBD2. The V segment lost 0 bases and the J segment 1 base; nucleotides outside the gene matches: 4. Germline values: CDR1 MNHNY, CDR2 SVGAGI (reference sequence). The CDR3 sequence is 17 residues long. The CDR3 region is CASSYSRGLGNTGELFF. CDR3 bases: TGTGCCAGCAGTTACTCTCGGGGACTAGGGAACACCGGGGAGCTGTTTTTT.

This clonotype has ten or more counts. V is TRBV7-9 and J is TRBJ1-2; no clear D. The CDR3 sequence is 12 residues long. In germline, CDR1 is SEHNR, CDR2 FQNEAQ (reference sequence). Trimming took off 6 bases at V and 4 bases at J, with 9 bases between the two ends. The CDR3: CASREAVYGYTF. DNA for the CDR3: TGTGCCAGCAGAGAGGCAGTCTATGGCTACACCTTC.

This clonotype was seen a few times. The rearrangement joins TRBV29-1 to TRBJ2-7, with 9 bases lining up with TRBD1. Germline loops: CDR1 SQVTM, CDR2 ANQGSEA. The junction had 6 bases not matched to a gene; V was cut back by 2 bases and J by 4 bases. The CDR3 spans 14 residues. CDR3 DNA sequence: TGCAGCGTTGAACTACCGGGACAGGGTTACGAGCAGTACTTC. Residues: CSVELPGQGYEQYF.

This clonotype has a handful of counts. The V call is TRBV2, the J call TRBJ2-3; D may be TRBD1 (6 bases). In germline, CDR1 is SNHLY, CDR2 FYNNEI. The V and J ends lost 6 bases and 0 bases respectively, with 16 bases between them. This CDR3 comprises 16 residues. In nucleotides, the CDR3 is TGTGCCAGCAGAACCGGGACATTGGGTAGCACAGATACGCAGTATTTT. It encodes CASRTGTLGSTDTQYF. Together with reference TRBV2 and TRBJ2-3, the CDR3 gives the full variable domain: EPEVTQTPSHQVTQMGQEVILRCVPISNHLYFYWYRQILGQKVEFLVSFYNNEISEKSEIFDDQFSVERPDGSNFTLKIRSTKLEDSAMYFCASRTGTLGSTDTQYFGPGTRLTVL.

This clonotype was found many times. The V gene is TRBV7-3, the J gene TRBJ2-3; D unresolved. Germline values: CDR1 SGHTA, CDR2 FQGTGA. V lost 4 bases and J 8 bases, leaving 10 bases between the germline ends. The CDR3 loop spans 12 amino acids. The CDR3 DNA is TGTGCCAGCAGCTCCCTAGGCACTACGCAGTATTTT. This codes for CASSSLGTTQYF.

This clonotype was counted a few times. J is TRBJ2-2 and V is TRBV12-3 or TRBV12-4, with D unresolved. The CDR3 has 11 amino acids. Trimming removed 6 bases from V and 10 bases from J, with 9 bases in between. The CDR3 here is CASSHKVELFF. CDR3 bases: TGTGCCAGCAGCCATAAAGTGGAGCTGTTTTTT.

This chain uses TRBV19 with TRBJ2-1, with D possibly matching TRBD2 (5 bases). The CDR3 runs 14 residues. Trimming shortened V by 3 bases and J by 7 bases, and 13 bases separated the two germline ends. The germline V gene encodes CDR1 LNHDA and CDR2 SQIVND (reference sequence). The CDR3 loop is CASSIRRAGNEQFF. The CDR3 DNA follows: TGTGCCAGTAGTATCCGGCGGGCTGGGAATGAGCAGTTCTTC.

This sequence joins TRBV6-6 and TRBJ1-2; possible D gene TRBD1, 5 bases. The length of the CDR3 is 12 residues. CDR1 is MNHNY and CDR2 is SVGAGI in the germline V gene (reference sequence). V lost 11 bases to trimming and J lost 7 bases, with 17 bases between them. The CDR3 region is CAGDQGRGGYTF. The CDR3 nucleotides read TGTGCCGGGGACCAAGGGCGGGGTGGCTACACCTTC.